Listed here are 10 T cell receptor beta chains from one sample, sequenced in a study of blood T cell repertoires in COVID-19. Data came from immunoSEQ multiplex PCR; TCRdb stores just in-frame clones and leaves some out. The table has fewer than 350,000 clones, around 85% seen once; the top ten hold 6% to 7%. Source material: PBMCs or T cells enriched from blood (not recorded which). All receptors derive from a middle-aged woman who had recovered from COVID-19.

The chain joins TRBV20-1 to TRBJ2-4, with TRBD2 identical over 9 bases. CDR3 length equals 17 residues. Germline V gene lookup returns CDR1 DFQATT and CDR2 SNEGSKA (reference sequence). J was trimmed by 2 bases and V by 3 bases; bases with no gene match: 11. The CDR3 region has the DNA TGCAGTGCTAGTGGCCGGCGGGAGGGCCGGTCCAAAAACATTCAGTACTTC. Its translation: CSASGRREGRSKNIQYF.

This chain joins TRBV24-1 and TRBJ2-1, with D maybe TRBD1 (6 bases). Germline V CDR1 and CDR2: KGHDR, SFDVKD. V was trimmed by 4 bases and J by 0 bases, leaving 9 bases between them. The CDR3 is made up of 15 amino acids. The CDR3 is CATSEQGSSYNEQFF. The CDR3 DNA reads as TGTGCCACCAGTGAACAGGGTAGCTCCTACAATGAGCAGTTCTTC.

V usage is TRBV6-2 or TRBV6-3 and J usage is TRBJ2-1, with TRBD2 matching over 9 bases. J gave up 9 bases and V 5 bases, and 14 bases lay outside the gene matches. This CDR3 comprises 16 residues. Germline assignment: CDR1 MNHEY and CDR2 SVGEGT. In DNA form, the CDR3 reads TGTGCCAGCAGTCTCCTGTTGGCGGGAGGGCCGGGTGAGCAGTTCTTC. Translating gives CASSLLLAGGPGEQFF.

The chain links TRBV18 to TRBJ1-2; unclear D gene. V gave up 6 bases and J gave up 7 bases, with 12 bases separating them. The germline V gene has CDR1 KGHSH and CDR2 LQKENI. The CDR3 contains 12 residues. The CDR3 DNA sequence: TGTGCCAGCTCGGACGGAGAGGGTGGCTACACCTTC. Protein sequence: CASSDGEGGYTF.

V usage is TRBV21-1 and J usage is TRBJ2-1; the table calls TRBD2, which could not be checked here. TRBV21-1 is marked as a pseudogene. The length of the CDR3 is 21 residues. In DNA form, the CDR3 reads TGTGCCAGCAGCAAAGGGGTCTCGGCTAGCGGGAGTGGGGTAACCTACAATGAGCAGTTCTTC. It encodes CASSKGVSASGSGVTYNEQFF.

V is TRBV7-2 and J is TRBJ2-1; 10 bases are shared with TRBD2. CDR3 length equals 16 residues. With V trimmed by 4 bases and J by 4 bases, 7 bases remained unmatched. CDR1 is SGHTA and CDR2 is FQGNSA in the germline V gene. DNA for the CDR3: TGTGCCAGCAGCTGGGAAGGACTAGCGGCGTACAATGAGCAGTTCTTC. This codes for CASSWEGLAAYNEQFF.

The chain recombines TRBV2 with TRBJ1-6; 7 nucleotides line up with TRBD1. The V segment lost 10 bases and the J segment 8 bases; nucleotides outside the gene matches: 8. Germline assignment: CDR1 SNHLY and CDR2 FYNNEI. There are 13 residues in the CDR3. The DNA for the CDR3 is TGTGCCACAGAAAAGCAGGGGGATTCACCCCTCCACTTT. Its translation is CATEKQGDSPLHF.

The chain recombines TRBV6-2 or TRBV6-3 with TRBJ2-7; 9 bases map to TRBD2. The length of the CDR3 is 14 residues. The ends lost 4 bases at V and 2 bases at J; junction bases unmatched: 3. In germline, CDR1 is MNHEY, CDR2 SVGEGT. The chain's CDR3 is CASSSAGGPYEQYF. The CDR3 region has the DNA TGTGCCAGCAGTTCAGCGGGAGGACCCTACGAGCAGTACTTC.

A note on this clone: One end of the junction does not line up with germline, which may come from a read error. The chain links TRBV2 to TRBJ2-5; 13 positions agree with TRBD2. The CDR3 is 13 amino acids. CDR1 is SNHLY, CDR2 FYNNEI, per germline. The CDR3 sequence is CASTEGLAGVQYF. Here the CDR3 DNA reads TGTGCCAGCACTGAAGGACTAGCGGGAGTTCAGTACTTC.

The J gene is TRBJ2-6, the V gene TRBV2; D unclear. Trimming stripped 11 bases from V and 0 bases from J, with 17 bases between. Germline loops: CDR1 SNHLY, CDR2 FYNNEI. The CDR3 runs to 16 residues. The CDR3 region is CAGERGSLSGANVLTF. CDR3 nucleotides: TGTGCCGGAGAACGCGGATCCCTCTCTGGGGCCAACGTCCTGACTTTC. Based on the CDR3 plus reference TRBV2 and TRBJ2-6, the full variable domain is EPEVTQTPSHQVTQMGQEVILRCVPISNHLYFYWYRQILGQKVEFLVSFYNNEISEKSEIFDDQFSVERPDGSNFTLKIRSTKLEDSAMYFCAGERGSLSGANVLTFGAGSRLTVL.